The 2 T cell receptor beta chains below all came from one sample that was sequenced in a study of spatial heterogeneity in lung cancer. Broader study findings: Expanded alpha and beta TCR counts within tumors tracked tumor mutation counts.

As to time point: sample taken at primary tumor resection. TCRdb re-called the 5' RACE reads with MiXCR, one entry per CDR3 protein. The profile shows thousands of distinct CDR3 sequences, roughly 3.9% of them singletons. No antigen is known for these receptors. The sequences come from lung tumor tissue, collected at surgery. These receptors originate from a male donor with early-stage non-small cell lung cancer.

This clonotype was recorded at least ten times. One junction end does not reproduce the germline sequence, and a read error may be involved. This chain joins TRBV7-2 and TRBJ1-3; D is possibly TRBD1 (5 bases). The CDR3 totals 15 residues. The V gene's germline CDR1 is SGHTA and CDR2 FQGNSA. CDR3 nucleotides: TGTGCCAGCAGCTTAGAAACAGGCTCTGAAAACACCATATATTTT. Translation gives CASSLETGSENTIYF.

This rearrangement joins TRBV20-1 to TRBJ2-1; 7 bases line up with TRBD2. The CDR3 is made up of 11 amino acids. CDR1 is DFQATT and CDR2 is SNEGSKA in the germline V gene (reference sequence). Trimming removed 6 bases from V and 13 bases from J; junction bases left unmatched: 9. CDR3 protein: CSARLAVLQFF. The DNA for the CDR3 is TGCAGTGCGAGACTAGCCGTGCTACAGTTCTTC.